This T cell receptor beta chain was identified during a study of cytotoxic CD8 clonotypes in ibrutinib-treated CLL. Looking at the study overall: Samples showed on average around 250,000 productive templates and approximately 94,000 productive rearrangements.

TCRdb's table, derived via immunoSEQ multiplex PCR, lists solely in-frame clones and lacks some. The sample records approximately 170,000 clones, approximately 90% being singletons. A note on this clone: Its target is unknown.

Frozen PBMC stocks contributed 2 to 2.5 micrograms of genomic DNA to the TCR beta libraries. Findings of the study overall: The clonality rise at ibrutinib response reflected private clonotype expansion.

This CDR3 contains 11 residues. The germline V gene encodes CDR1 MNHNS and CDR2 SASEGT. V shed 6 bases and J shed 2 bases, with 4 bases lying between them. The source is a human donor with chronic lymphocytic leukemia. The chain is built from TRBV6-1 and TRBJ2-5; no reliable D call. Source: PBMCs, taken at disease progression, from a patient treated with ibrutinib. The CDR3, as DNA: TGTGCCAGCAGGGGTCAAGAGACCCAGTACTTC. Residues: CASRGQETQYF.